This T cell receptor (beta chain) was found in a study of Graves' ophthalmopathy and Graves' hyperthyroidism. Those donors who had ophthalmopathy presented with moderate-to-severe activity, a CAS of ≥3, a NOSPECS of ≥4 and a duration under 3 months. As diagnostic evidence, clinical symptoms, serum thyroxine, TRAb, thyroid ultrasound and orbital computed tomography were relied upon. The V end lost 1 base, the J end lost 5 bases, and 11 bases lay between the germline ends. The length of the CDR3 is 14 residues. Germline V gives CDR1 SEHNR, CDR2 FQNEAQ (reference sequence). This clonotype occurred many times. Amplification from RNA transcripts yielded the TCR beta CDR3 regions. Following a first-round RT-PCR that used HTBI primers, a second-round multiplex PCR was carried out. Each CDR3 protein gets one entry after TCRdb re-called the multiplex PCR reads with MiXCR. Of almost 400,000 distinct CDR3 sequences listed, approximately 20% are singletons.

This clonotype was sampled from a woman under 30 with Graves' ophthalmopathy. Sequencing was performed on peripheral blood. This chain joins TRBV7-9 and TRBJ2-5; D uncertain. The CDR3 DNA follows: TGTGCCAGCAGCTTAGTTCAGACTGGGGAGACCCAGTACTTC. This translates into CASSLVQTGETQYF.